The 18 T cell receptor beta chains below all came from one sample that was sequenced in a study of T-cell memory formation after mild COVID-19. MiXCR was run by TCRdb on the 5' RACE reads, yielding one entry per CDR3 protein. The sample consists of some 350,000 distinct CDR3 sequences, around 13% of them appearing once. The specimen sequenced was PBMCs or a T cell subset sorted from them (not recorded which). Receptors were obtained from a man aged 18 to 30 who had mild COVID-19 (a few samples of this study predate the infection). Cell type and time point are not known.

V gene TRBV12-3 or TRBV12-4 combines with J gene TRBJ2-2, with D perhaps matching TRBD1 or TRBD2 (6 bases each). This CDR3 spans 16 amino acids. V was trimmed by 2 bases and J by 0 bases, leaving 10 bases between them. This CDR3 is CASSLRGQSNTGELFF. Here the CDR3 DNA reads TGTGCCAGCAGTTTACGGGGGCAGTCGAACACCGGGGAGCTGTTTTTT.

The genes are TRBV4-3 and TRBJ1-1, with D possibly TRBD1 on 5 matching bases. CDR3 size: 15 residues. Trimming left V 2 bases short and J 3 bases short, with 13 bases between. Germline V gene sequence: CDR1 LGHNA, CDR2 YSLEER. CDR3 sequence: CASSQSLGGHTEAFF. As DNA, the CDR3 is TGCGCCAGCAGCCAAAGCCTCGGGGGTCACACTGAAGCTTTCTTT.

As DNA, the CDR3 is TGCAGCGTTGATCGGGGAAGCACAGATACGCAGTATTTT. Amino acids: CSVDRGSTDTQYF. The J gene is TRBJ2-3, the V gene TRBV29-1, with D possibly being TRBD2 (5 bases). Per germline, CDR1 SQVTM and CDR2 ANQGSEA. CDR3 length: 13 amino acids. The V end lost 3 bases, the J end lost 0 bases, and 7 bases lay between the germline ends.

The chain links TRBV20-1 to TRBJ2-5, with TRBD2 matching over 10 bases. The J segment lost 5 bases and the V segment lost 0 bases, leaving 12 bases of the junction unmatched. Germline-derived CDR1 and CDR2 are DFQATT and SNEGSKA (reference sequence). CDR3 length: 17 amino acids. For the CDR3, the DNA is TGCAGTGCTAGAGATCATATCAGCGGGGGGGTTTTTGAGACCCAGTACTTC. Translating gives CSARDHISGGVFETQYF.

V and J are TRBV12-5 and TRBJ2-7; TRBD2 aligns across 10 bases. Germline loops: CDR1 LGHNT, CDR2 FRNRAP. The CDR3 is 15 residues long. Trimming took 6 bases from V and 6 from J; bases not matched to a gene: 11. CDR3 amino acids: CASGALAGGGSEQYF. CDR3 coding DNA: TGTGCTAGTGGGGCCTTAGCGGGGGGAGGTTCCGAGCAGTACTTC.

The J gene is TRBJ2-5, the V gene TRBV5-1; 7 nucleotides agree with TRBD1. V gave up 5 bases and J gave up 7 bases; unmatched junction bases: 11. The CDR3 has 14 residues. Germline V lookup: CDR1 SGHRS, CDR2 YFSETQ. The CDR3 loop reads CASSSSRQGGTQYF. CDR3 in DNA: TGCGCCAGCAGTTCCTCCCGACAGGGCGGGACCCAGTACTTC.

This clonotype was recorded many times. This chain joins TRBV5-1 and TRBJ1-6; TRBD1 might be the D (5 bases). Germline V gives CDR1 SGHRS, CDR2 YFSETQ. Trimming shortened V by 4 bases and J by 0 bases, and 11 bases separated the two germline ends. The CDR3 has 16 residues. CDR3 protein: CASSVRGSSYNSPLHF. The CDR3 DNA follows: TGCGCCAGCAGCGTCCGGGGGAGCTCCTATAATTCACCCCTCCACTTT. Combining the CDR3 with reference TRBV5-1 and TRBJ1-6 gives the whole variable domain KAGVTQTPRYLIKTRGQQVTLSCSPISGHRSVSWYQQTPGQGLQFLFEYFSETQRNKGNFPGRFSGRQFSNSRSEMNVSTLELGDSALYLCASSVRGSSYNSPLHFGNGTRLTVT.

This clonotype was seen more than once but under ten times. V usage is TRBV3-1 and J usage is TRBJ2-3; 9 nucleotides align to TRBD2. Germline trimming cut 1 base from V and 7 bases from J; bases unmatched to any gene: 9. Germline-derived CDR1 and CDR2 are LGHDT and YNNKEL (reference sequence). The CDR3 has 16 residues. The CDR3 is CASSQGPSGVQYTQYF. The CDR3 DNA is TGTGCCAGCAGCCAAGGTCCTAGCGGGGTCCAGTATACGCAGTATTTT.

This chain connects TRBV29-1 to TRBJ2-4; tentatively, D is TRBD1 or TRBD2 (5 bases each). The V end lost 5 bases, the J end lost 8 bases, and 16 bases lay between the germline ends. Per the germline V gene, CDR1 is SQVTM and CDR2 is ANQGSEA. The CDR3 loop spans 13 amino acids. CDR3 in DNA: TGCAGCGTTATTGGGACCCTGTCGGACATTCAGTACTTC. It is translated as CSVIGTLSDIQYF.

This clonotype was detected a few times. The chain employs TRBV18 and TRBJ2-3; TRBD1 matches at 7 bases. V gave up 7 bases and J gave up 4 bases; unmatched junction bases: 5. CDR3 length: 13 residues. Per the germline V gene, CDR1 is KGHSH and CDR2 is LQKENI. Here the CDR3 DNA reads TGTGCCAGCTTGGCCCAGGGGGCAGATACGCAGTATTTT. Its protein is CASLAQGADTQYF.

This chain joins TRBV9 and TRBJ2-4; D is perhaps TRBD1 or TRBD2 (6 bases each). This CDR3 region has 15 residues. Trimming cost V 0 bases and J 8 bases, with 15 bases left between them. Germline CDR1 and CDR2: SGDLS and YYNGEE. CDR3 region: CASSVASGGLDIQYF. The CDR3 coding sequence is TGTGCCAGCAGCGTAGCTTCCGGGGGCCTGGACATTCAGTACTTC.

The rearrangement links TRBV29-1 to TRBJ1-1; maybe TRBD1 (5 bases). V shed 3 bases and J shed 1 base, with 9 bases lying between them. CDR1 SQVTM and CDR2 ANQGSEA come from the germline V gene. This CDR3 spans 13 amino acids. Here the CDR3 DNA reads TGCAGCGTTGATAGGGGTAGGAACACTGAAGCTTTCTTT. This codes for CSVDRGRNTEAFF.

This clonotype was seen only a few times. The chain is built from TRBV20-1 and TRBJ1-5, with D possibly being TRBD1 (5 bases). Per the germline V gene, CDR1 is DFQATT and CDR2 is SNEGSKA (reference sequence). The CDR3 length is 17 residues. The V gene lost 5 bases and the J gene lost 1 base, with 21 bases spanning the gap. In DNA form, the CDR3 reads TGCAGTGCTTACCCATTCGGGCAGGGACTAAGCAATCAGCCCCAGCATTTT. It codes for CSAYPFGQGLSNQPQHF.

CDR3 sequence reads: CASSQDTVLSRRENTGELFF. The CDR3 DNA reads TGCGCCAGCAGCCAAGATACGGTTTTGAGTCGGCGGGAAAACACCGGGGAGCTGTTTTTT. The rearrangement links TRBV4-1 to TRBJ2-2; weak D call: TRBD2 (6 bases). V was cut by 0 bases and J by 2 bases, with 22 bases left in between. CDR1 is MGHRA, CDR2 YSYEKL, per germline. CDR3 size: 20 residues.

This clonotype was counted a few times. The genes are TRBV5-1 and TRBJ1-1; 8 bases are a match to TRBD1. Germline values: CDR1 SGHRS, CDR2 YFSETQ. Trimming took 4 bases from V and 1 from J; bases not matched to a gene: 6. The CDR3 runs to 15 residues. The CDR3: CASSMTGAWNTEAFF. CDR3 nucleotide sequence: TGCGCCAGCAGCATGACAGGGGCCTGGAACACTGAAGCTTTCTTT.

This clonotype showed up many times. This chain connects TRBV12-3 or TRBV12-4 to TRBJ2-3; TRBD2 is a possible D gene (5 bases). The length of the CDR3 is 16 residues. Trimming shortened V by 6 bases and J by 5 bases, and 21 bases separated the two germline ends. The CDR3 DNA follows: TGTGCCAGCAGAATCCTCGGGGTGGTGTCGGGAGATACGCAGTATTTT. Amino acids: CASRILGVVSGDTQYF.

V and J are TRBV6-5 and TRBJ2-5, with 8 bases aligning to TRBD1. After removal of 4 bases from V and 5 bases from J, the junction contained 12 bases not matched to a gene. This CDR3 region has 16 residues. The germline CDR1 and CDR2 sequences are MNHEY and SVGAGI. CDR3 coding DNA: TGTGCCAGCAGTTGGGGCGGGACAGGTGGAAGGGAGACCCAGTACTTC. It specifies CASSWGGTGGRETQYF.

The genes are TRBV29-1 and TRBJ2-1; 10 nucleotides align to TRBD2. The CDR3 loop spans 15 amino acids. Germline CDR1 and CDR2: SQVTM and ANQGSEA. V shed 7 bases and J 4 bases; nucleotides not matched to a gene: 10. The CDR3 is CSARTSGDRYNEQFF. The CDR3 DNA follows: TGCAGCGCTCGGACTAGCGGCGACCGATACAATGAGCAGTTCTTC.